One sample yielded the 7 T cell receptor beta chains listed below, sequenced in a study of CD8 T cells in ankylosing spondylitis. Study-level points and caveats: About 8 highly homologous variants made up a TCR beta motif, and this motif appeared characteristic of ankylosing spondylitis blood.

Antigen specificity for these receptors is unknown. Each CDR3 protein is one row after TCRdb ran MiXCR on the 5' RACE reads. The data show some 700,000 distinct CDR3 sequences, around 17% seen once. Sequencing was performed on blood, either unsorted or a sorted T cell fraction (not recorded which). All receptors come from a male donor with ankylosing spondylitis.

The rearrangement joins TRBV20-1 to TRBJ2-5; 12 bases line up with TRBD2. With V trimmed by 4 bases and J by 4 bases, 7 bases remained unmatched. This CDR3 has 15 amino acids. CDR1 and CDR2 from the germline V gene are DFQATT and SNEGSKA (reference sequence). CDR3 residues: CSAMGLAGLPETQYF. CDR3 nucleotide sequence: TGCAGTGCTATGGGACTAGCGGGCCTCCCAGAGACCCAGTACTTC.

The table lists this clonotype with a count of one. CDR3 in amino acids: CASSFWGEKLFF. The CDR3 coding sequence is TGTGCCAGCAGCTTCTGGGGGGAAAAACTGTTTTTT. The chain couples TRBV7-2 to TRBJ1-4; weak D call: TRBD1 (5 bases). Germline V lookup: CDR1 SGHTA, CDR2 FQGNSA. CDR3 size: 12 residues. The V end was cut by 3 bases, the J end by 8 bases, with 7 bases between.

V usage is TRBV12-3 or TRBV12-4 and J usage is TRBJ2-5, with D perhaps TRBD2 (5 bases). The CDR3 runs 14 residues. V was pared by 0 bases and J by 2 bases, with 7 bases between. Written as DNA, the CDR3 is TGTGCCAGCAGTTTAGCTAGCGCGCAAGAGACCCAGTACTTC. Protein product: CASSLASAQETQYF.

This clonotype was detected only a few times. The rearrangement uses TRBV3-1 and TRBJ2-5, with TRBD2 as a possible D gene (5 bases). Between the trimmed V and J ends, which lost 2 bases and 3 bases, there was a span of 7 bases. The CDR3 covers 13 residues. Germline V gene sequence: CDR1 LGHDT, CDR2 YNNKEL (reference sequence). CDR3 DNA: TGTGCCAGCAGCCAACGGGATAAAGAGACCCAGTACTTC. The encoded protein is CASSQRDKETQYF.

This clonotype showed up just a few times. The chain combines TRBV29-1 with TRBJ2-1; D remains ambiguous. Germline V gene sequence: CDR1 SQVTM, CDR2 ANQGSEA. V lost 5 bases, J lost 0 bases, and 14 bases lay in between. The CDR3 runs to 15 residues. CDR3 DNA sequence: TGCAGCGTTCAGCACGAGCCGGGCTCCTACAATGAGCAGTTCTTC. Protein product: CSVQHEPGSYNEQFF.

CDR3 coding DNA: TGTGCCAGCAGCCAAGTGAGATCTGAGCAGTTCTTC. Translation: CASSQVRSEQFF. V and J are TRBV14 and TRBJ2-1; unclear D gene. There are 12 residues in the CDR3. CDR1 is SGHDN, CDR2 FVKESK, per germline. V lost 1 base and J lost 9, with 7 bases in between.

The V call is TRBV29-1, the J call TRBJ2-7, with 7 bases identical to TRBD1. V lost 0 bases, J lost 3 bases, and 5 bases stayed unmatched. The CDR3 sequence is 14 residues long. Per germline, CDR1 SQVTM and CDR2 ANQGSEA. CDR3 residues: CSVEEPPGGYEQYF. CDR3 coding DNA: TGCAGCGTTGAAGAACCCCCAGGGGGCTACGAGCAGTACTTC.